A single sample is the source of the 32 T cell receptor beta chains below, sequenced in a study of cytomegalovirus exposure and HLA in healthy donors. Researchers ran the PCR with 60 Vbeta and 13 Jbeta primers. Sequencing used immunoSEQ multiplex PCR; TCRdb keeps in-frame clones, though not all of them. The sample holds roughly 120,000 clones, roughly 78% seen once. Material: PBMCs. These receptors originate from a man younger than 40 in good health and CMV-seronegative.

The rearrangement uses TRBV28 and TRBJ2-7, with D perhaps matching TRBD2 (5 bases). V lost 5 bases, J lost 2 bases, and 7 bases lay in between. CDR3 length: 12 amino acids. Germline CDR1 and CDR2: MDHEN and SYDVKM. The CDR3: CASSIGTYEQYF. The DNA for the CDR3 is TGTGCCAGCAGTATCGGGACCTACGAGCAGTACTTC. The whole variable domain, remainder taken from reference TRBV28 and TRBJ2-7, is DVKVTQSSRYLVKRTGEKVFLECVQDMDHENMFWYRQDPGLGLRLIYFSYDVKMKEKGDIPEGYSVSREKKERFSLILESASTNQTSMYLCASSIGTYEQYFGPGTRLTVT.

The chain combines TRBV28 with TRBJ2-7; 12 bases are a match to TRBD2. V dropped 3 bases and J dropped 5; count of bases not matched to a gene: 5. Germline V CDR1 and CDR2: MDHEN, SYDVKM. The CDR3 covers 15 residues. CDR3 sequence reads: CASSFSSGRAHEQYF. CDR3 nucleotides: TGTGCCAGCAGTTTCTCTAGCGGGAGGGCTCACGAGCAGTACTTC.

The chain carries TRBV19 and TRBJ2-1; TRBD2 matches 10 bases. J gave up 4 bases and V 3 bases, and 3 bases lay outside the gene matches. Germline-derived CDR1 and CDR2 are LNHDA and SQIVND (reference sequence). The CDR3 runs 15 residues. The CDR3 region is CASSMTSGLYNEQFF. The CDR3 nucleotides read TGTGCCAGTAGTATGACTAGCGGGCTTTACAATGAGCAGTTCTTC.

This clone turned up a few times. As DNA, the CDR3 is TGTGCCAGCAGCGTATCTGCAGATACGCAGTATTTT. It specifies CASSVSADTQYF. This chain links TRBV9 with TRBJ2-3; unclear D gene. The CDR3 loop spans 12 amino acids. Germline V CDR1 and CDR2: SGDLS, YYNGEE. V gave up 1 base and J gave up 4 bases, with 4 bases separating them.

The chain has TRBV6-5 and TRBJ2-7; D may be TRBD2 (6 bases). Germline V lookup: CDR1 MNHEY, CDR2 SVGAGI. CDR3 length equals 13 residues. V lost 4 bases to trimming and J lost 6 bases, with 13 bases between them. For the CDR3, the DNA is TGTGCCAGCAGTTCAAACCCCGGGGGCGAGCAGTACTTC. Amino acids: CASSSNPGGEQYF.

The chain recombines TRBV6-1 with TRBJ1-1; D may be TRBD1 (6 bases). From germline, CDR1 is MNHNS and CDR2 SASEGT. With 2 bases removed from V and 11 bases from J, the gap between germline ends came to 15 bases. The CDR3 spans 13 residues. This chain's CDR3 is CASSEFPGVDAFF. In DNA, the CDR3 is TGTGCCAGCAGTGAATTTCCAGGGGTAGATGCTTTCTTT.

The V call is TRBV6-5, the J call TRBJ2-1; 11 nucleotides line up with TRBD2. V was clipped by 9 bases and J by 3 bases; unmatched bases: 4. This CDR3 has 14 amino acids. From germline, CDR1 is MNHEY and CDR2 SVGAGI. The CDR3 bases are TGTGCCAGTTTAGCGGGAGGGAACTACAATGAGCAGTTCTTC. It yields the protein CASLAGGNYNEQFF.

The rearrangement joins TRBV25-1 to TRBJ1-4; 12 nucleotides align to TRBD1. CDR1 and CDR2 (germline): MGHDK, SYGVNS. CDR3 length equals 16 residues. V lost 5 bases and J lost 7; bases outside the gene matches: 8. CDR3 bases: TGTGCCAGCAGTTTCGGGACAGGGGGCTTCAGTGAAAAACTGTTTTTT. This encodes CASSFGTGGFSEKLFF. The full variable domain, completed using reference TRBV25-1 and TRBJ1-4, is EADIYQTPRYLVIGTGKKITLECSQTMGHDKMYWYQQDPGMELHLIHYSYGVNSTEKGDLSSESTVSRIRTEHFPLTLESARPSHTSQYLCASSFGTGGFSEKLFFGSGTQLSVL.

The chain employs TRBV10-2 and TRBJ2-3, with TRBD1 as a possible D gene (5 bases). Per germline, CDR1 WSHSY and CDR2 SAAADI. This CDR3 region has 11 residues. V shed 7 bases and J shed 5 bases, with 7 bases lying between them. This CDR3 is CASKGEDTQYF. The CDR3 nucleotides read TGCGCCAGCAAAGGGGAAGATACGCAGTATTTT.

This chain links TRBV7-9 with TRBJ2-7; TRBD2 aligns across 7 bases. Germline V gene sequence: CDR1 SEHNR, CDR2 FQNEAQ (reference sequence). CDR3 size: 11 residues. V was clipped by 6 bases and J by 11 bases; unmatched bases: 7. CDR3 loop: CASRVSGREYF. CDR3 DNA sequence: TGTGCCAGCAGGGTCTCTGGGAGGGAGTACTTC.

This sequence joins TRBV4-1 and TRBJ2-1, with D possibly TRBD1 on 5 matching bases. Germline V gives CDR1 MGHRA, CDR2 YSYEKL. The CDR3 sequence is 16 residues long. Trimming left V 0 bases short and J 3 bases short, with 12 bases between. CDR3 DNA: TGCGCCAGCAGCCAAGATGCAGGGCCGGTCTACAATGAGCAGTTCTTC. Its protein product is CASSQDAGPVYNEQFF.

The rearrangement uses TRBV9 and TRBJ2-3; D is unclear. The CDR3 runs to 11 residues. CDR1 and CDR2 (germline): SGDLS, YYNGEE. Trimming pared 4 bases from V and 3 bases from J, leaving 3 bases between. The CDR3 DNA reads TGTGCCAGCAGCCTGACAGATACGCAGTATTTT. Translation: CASSLTDTQYF.

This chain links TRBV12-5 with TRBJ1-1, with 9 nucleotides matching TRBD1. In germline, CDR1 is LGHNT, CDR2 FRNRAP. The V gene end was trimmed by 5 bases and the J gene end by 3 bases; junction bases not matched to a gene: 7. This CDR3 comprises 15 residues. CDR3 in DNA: TGTGCTAGTGGTCCGGGACAGGGAATGTACACTGAAGCTTTCTTT. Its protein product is CASGPGQGMYTEAFF. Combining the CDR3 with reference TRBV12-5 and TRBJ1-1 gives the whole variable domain DARVTQTPRHKVTEMGQEVTMRCQPILGHNTVFWYRQTMMQGLELLAYFRNRAPLDDSGMPKDRFSAEMPDATLATLKIQPSEPRDSAVYFCASGPGQGMYTEAFFGQGTRLTVV.

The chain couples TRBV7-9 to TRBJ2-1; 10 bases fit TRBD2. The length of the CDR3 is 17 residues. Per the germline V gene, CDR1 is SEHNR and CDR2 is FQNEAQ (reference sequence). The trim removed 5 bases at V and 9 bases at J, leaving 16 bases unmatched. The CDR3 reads CASSSDTAGGSRFEQFF. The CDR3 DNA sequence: TGTGCCAGCAGCAGTGACACAGCGGGAGGGTCCCGTTTTGAGCAGTTCTTC. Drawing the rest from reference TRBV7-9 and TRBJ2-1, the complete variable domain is DTGVSQNPRHKITKRGQNVTFRCDPISEHNRLYWYRQTLGQGPEFLTYFQNEAQLEKSRLLSDRFSAERPKGSFSTLEIQRTEQGDSAMYLCASSSDTAGGSRFEQFFGPGTRLTVL.

CDR3 bases: TGTGCCAGCAGCGCACGAGGGGGAGGGCCCACTTATACGCAGTATTTT. It codes for CASSARGGGPTYTQYF. V and J are TRBV9 and TRBJ2-3; D is possibly TRBD2 (7 bases). Germline V gene data show CDR1 as SGDLS and CDR2 as YYNGEE. V was shortened by 3 bases and J by 7 bases, with 21 bases between the two germline ends. CDR3 length: 16 residues. Complete variable domain (other parts from reference TRBV9 and TRBJ2-3): DSGVTQTPKHLITATGQRVTLRCSPRSGDLSVYWYQQSLDQGLQFLIQYYNGEERAKGNILERFSAQQFPDLHSELNLSSLELGDSALYFCASSARGGGPTYTQYFGPGTRLTVL.

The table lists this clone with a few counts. The CDR3 loop is CASSKYRVGTEAFF. CDR3 nucleotides: TGTGCCAGCAGTAAATACAGGGTTGGAACTGAAGCTTTCTTT. The rearrangement uses TRBV27 and TRBJ1-1, with a possible D match to TRBD1 (6 bases). The CDR3 has 14 amino acids. V was pared by 5 bases and J by 5 bases, with 15 bases between. Germline V gives CDR1 MNHEY, CDR2 SMNVEV (reference sequence).

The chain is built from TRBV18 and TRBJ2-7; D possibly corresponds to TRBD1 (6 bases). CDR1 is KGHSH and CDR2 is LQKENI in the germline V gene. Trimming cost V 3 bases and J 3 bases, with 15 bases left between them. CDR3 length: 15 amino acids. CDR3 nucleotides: TGTGCCAGCTCACCCTACCAGGGGCCCTACTACGAGCAGTACTTC. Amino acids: CASSPYQGPYYEQYF.

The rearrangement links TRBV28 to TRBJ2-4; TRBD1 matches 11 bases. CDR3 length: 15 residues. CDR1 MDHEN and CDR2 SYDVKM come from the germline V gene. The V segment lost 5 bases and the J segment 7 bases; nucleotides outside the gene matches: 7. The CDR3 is CASSGQGAGKNIQYF. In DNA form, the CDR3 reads TGTGCCAGCAGTGGACAGGGGGCCGGTAAGAACATTCAGTACTTC.

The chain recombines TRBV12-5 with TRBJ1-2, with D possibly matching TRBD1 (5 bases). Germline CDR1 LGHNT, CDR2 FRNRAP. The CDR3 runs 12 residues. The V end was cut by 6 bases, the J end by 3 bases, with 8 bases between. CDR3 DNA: TGTGCTAGTGGCTCGACAGACTATGGCTACACCTTC. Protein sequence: CASGSTDYGYTF.

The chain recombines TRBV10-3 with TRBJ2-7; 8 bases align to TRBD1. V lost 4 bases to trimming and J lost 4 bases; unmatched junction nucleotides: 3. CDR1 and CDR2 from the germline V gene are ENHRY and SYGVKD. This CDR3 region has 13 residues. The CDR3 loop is CAISGTGSYEQYF. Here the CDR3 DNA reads TGTGCCATCAGTGGGACAGGGTCATACGAGCAGTACTTC.

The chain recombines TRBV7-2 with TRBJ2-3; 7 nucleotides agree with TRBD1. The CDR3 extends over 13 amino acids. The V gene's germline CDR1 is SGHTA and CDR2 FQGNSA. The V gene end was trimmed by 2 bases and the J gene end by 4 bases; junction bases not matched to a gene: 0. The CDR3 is CASSLTGADTQYF. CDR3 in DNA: TGTGCCAGCAGCTTAACAGGGGCAGATACGCAGTATTTT.

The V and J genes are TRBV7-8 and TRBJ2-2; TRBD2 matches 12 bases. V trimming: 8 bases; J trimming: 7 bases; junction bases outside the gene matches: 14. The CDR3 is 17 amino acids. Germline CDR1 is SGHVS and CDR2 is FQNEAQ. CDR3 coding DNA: TGTGCCAGCTTCAAGGGGCTAGCGGGAGGGCACTACGGGGAGCTGTTTTTT. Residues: CASFKGLAGGHYGELFF.

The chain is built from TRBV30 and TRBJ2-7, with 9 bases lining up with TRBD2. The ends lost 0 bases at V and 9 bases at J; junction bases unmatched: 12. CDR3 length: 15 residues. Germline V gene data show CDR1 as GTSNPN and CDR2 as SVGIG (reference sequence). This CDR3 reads CAWSVRLAGGQGQYF. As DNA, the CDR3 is TGTGCCTGGAGTGTACGGCTTGCGGGAGGGCAGGGGCAGTACTTC.

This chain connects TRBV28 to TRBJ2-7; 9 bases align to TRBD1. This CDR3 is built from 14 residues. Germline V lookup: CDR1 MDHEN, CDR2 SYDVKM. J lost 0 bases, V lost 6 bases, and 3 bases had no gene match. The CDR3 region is CASRDRGSSYEQYF. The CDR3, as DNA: TGTGCCAGCAGAGACAGGGGGTCCTCCTACGAGCAGTACTTC.

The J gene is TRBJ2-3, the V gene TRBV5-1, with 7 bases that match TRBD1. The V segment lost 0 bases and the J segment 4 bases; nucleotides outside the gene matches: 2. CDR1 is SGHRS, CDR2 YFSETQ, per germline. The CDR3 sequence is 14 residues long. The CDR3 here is CASSLGQGADTQYF. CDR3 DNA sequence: TGCGCCAGCAGCTTGGGACAGGGCGCAGATACGCAGTATTTT.

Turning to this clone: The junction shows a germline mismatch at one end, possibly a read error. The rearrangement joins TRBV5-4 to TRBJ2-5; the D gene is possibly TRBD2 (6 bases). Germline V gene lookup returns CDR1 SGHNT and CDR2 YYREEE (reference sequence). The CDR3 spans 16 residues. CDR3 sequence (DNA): TGTGCCAGCAGTCCCCCATTTTATAGCGGTAAAGAGACCCAGCACTTC. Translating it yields CASSPPFYSGKETQHF. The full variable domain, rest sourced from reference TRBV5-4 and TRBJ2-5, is ETGVTQSPTHLIKTRGQQVTLRCSSQSGHNTVSWYQQALGQGPQFIFQYYREEENGRGNFPPRFSGLQFPNYSSELNVNALELDDSALYLCASSPPFYSGKETQHFGPGTRLLVL.

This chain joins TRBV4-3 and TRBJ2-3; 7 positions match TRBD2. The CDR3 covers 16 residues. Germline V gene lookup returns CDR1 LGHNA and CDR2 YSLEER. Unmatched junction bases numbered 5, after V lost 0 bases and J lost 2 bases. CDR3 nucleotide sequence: TGCGCCAGCAGCCAAGATCAGGCGGGAGCCACAGATACGCAGTATTTT. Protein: CASSQDQAGATDTQYF.

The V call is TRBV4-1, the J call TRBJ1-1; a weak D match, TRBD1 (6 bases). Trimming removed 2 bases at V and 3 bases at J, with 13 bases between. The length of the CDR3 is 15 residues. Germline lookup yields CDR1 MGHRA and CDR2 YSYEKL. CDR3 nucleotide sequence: TGCGCCAGCAGCCAATCTTGGTACAGGGACACTGAAGCTTTCTTT. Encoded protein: CASSQSWYRDTEAFF.

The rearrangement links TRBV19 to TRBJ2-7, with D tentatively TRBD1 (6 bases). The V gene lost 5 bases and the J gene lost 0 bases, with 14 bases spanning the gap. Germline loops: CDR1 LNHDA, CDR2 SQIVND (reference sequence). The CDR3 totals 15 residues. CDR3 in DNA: TGTGCCAGTAGTCTCTTTACAGGGAACTCCTACGAGCAGTACTTC. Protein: CASSLFTGNSYEQYF.

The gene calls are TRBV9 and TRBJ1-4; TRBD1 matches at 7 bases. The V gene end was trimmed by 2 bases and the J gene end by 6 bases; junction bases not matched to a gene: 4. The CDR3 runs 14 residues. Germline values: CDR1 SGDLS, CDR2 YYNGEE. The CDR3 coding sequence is TGTGCCAGCAGCGTTCAGGGGGGAGATGAAAAACTGTTTTTT. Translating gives CASSVQGGDEKLFF. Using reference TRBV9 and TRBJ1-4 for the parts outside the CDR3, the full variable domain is DSGVTQTPKHLITATGQRVTLRCSPRSGDLSVYWYQQSLDQGLQFLIQYYNGEERAKGNILERFSAQQFPDLHSELNLSSLELGDSALYFCASSVQGGDEKLFFGSGTQLSVL.

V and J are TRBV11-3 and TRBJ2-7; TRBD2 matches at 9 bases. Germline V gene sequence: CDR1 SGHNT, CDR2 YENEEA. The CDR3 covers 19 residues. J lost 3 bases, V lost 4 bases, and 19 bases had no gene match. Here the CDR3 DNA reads TGTGCCAGCAGCTCCCCCCCTGGGGCGGGAGGGCCGTCGCGCTACGAGCAGTACTTC. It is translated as CASSSPPGAGGPSRYEQYF.

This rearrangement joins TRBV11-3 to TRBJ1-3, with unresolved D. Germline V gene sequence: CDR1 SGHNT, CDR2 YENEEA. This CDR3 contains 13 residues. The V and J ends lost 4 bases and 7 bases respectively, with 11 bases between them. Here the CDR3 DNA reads TGTGCCAGCAGCTCGCTGGCCGGGAACACCATATATTTT. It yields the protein CASSSLAGNTIYF.